This T cell receptor (beta chain) was identified in a study of blood T cell repertoires in COVID-19. Study-wide context: Sites in the United States, Italy and Spain provided acute and convalescent COVID-19 samples. From T cells, B-cell-depleted T cells, or PBMCs came the material, which was cDNA or gDNA.

Original handling: Amplification of reference gene primers provided the estimated nucleated cell counts. TCRdb's copy holds only in-frame clones and misses some; the assay was immunoSEQ multiplex PCR. Clone size and the V and J calls come from that table; the DNA yielded D and trimming. Counted here are under 250,000 clones, 85% to 90% occurring once; the ten biggest clones make up roughly 3.7%. Donors were grouped by their self-reported clinical history. Sequenced: PBMCs or T cells enriched from blood (not recorded which). This clonotype was sampled from a woman between 18 and 29 years old in a cohort exposed to, infected with or recovered from COVID-19 (not recorded which).

The CDR3 DNA follows: TGTGCCAGCAGTGAAGGGACTAGCGACACAGATACGCAGTATTTT. Amino acids: CASSEGTSDTDTQYF. The chain carries TRBV2 and TRBJ2-3; 9 bases align to TRBD2. V shed 1 base and J 2 bases; nucleotides not matched to a gene: 1. This CDR3 contains 15 residues. The germline V gene has CDR1 SNHLY and CDR2 FYNNEI.